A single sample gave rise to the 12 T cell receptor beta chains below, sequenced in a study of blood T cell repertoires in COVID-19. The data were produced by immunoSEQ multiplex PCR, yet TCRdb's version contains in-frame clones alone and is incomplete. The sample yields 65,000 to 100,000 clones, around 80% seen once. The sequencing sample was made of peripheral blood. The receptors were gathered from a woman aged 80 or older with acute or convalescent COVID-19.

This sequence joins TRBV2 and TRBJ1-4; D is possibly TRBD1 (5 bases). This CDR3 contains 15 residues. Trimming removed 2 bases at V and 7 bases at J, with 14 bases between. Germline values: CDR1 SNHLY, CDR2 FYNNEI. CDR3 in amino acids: CASSESRGKGEKLFF. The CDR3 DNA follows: TGTGCCAGCAGTGAAAGTAGGGGCAAGGGTGAAAAACTGTTTTTT. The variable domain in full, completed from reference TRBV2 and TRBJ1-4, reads EPEVTQTPSHQVTQMGQEVILRCVPISNHLYFYWYRQILGQKVEFLVSFYNNEISEKSEIFDDQFSVERPDGSNFTLKIRSTKLEDSAMYFCASSESRGKGEKLFFGSGTQLSVL.

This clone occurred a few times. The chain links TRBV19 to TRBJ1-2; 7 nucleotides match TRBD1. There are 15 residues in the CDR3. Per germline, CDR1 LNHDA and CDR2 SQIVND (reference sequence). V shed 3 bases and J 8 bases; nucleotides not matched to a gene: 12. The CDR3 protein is CASSILRGQLSGYTF. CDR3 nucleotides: TGTGCCAGTAGTATCCTCCGGGGACAGCTATCGGGCTACACCTTC.

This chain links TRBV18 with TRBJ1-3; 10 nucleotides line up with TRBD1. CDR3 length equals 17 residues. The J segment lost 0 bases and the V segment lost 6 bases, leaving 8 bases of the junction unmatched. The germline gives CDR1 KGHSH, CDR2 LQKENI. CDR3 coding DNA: TGTGCCAGCTCGCCATCGACAGGGGGCCCCTCTGGAAACACCATATATTTT. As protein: CASSPSTGGPSGNTIYF.

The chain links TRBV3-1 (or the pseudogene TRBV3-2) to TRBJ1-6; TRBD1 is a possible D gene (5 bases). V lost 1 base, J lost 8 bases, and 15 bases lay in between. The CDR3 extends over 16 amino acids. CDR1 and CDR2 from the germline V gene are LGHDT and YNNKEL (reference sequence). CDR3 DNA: TGTGCCAGCAGCCAAGCCCCAGGAGCAGGGTATTCACCCCTCCACTTT. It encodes CASSQAPGAGYSPLHF.

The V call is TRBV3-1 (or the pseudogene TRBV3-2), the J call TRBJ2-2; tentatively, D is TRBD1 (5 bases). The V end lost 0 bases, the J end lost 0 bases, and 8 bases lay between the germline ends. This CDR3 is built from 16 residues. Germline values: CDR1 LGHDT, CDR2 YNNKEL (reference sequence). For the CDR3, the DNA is TGTGCCAGCAGCCAAGATAGGGGAACGAACACCGGGGAGCTGTTTTTT. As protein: CASSQDRGTNTGELFF.

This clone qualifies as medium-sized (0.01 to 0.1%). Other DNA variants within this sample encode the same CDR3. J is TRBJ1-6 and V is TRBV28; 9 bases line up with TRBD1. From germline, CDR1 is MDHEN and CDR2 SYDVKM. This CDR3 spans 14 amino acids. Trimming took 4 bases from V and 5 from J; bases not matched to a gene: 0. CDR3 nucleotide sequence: TGTGCCAGCAGTTGGGACAGGGATAATTCACCCCTCCACTTT. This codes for CASSWDRDNSPLHF.

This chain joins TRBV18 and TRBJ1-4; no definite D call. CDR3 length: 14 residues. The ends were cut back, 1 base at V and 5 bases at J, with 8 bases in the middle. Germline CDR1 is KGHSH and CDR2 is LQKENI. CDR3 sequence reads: CASSPRELNEKLFF. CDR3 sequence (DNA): TGTGCCAGCTCACCACGGGAGTTAAATGAAAAACTGTTTTTT.

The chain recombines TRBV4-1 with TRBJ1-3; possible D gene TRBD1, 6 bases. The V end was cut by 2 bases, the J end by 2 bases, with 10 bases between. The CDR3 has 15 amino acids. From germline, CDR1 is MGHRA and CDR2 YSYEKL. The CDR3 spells CASSQFGQPGNTIYF. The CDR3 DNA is TGCGCCAGCAGCCAATTCGGACAGCCTGGAAACACCATATATTTT.

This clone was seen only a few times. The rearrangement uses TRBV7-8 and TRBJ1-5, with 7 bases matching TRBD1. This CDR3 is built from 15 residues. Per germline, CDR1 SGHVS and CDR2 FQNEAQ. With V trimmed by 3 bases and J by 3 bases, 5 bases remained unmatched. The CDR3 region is CASSLGQSFNQPQHF. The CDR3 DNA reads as TGTGCCAGCAGCTTGGGACAGTCCTTCAATCAGCCCCAGCATTTT.

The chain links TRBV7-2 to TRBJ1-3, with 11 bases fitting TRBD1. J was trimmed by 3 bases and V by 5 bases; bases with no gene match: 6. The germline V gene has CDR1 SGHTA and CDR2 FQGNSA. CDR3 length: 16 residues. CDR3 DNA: TGTGCCAGCAGCGCTATAGGGACAGGGGGTGGAAACACCATATATTTT. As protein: CASSAIGTGGGNTIYF.

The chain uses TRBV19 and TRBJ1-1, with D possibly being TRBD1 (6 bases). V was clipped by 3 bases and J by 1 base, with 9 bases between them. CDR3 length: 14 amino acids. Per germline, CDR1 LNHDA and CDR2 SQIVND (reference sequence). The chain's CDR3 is CASSIRGRNTEAFF. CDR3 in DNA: TGTGCCAGTAGTATTAGGGGGAGGAACACTGAAGCTTTCTTT.

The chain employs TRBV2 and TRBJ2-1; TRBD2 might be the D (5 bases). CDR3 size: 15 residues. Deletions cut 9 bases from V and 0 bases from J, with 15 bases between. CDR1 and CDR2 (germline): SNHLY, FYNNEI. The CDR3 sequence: CASAALVVSYNEQFF. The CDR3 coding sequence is TGTGCCAGTGCCGCACTAGTTGTCTCCTACAATGAGCAGTTCTTC.